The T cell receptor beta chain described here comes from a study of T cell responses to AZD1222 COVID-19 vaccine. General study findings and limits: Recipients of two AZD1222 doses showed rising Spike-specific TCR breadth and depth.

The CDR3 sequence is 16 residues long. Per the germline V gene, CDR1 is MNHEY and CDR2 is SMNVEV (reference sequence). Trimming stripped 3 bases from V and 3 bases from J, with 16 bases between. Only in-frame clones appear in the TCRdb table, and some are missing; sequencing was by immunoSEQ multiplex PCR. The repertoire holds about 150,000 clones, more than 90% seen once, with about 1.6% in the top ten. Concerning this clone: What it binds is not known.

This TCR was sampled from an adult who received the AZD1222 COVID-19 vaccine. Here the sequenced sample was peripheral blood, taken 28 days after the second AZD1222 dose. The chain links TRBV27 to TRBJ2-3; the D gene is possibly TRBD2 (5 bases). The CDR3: CASSFEVASRTDTQYF. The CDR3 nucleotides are TGTGCCAGCAGTTTCGAGGTTGCTAGCCGGACAGATACGCAGTATTTT.